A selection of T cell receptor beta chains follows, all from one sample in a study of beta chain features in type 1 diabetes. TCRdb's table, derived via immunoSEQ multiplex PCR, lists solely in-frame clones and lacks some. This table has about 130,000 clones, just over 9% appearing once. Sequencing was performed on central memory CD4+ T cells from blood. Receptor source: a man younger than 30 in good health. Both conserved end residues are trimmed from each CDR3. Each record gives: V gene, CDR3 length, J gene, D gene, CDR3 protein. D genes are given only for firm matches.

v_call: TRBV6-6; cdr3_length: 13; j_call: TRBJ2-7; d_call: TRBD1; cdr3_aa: ASSYPQGAEDEQY
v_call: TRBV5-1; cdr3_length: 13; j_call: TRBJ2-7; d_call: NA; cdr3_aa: ASSLFGRGSGEQY
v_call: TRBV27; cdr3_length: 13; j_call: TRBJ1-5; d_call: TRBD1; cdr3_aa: ASSLGTGPNQPQH
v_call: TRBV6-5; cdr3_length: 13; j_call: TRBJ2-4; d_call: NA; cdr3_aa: ASRSGQRSKNIQY
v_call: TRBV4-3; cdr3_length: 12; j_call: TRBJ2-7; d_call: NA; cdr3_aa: ASSQGLRSYEQY
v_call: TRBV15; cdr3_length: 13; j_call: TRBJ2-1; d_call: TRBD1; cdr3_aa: ATRRQGGSYNEQF
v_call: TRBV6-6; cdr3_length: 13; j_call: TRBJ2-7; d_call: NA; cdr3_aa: ASSGRGGAAYEQY
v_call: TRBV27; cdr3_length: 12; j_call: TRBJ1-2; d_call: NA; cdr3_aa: ASSLLTGGVGYT
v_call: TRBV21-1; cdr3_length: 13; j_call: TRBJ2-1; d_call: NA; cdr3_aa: ASSNLDRAHNEQF
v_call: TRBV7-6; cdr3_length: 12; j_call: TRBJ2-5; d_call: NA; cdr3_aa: ASSLSTGKETQY
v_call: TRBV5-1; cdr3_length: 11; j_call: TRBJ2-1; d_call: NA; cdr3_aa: AGSLVRDNEQF
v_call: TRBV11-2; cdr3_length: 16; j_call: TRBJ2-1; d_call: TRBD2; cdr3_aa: ASSLDSLGTSGGNEQF
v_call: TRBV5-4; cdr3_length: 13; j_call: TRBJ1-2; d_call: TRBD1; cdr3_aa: ASSRIGTAFYGYT
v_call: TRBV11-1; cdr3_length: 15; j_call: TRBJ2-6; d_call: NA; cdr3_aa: ASSEDKVTSGANVLT
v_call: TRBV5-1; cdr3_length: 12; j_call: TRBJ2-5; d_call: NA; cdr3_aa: ASSLEGRAETQY
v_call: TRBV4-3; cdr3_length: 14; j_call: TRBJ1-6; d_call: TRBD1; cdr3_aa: ASSQDGGTGISPLH
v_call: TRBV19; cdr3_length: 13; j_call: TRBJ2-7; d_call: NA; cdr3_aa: ARELPPGHRPEQY
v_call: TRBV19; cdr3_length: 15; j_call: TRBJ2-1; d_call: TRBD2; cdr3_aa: ASRPEILAGLTYEQF
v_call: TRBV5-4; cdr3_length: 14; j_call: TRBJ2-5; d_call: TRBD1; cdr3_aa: ASNTGDRGFQETQY
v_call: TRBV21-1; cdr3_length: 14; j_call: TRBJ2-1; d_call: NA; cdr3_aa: ASSKPCQGPHNEQF
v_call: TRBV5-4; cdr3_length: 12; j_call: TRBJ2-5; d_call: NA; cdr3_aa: ASTTGGVGETQY
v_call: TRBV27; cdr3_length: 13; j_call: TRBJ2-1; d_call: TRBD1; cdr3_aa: ASSLRQGGPHEQF
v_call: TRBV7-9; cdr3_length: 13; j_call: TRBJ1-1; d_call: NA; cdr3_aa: ASSLEGWDTSEAF
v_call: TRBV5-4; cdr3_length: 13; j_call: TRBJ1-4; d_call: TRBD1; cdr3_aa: ASSRDRATNEKLF
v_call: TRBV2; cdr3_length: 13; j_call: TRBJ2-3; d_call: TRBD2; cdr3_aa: ASSPTSGGADTQY
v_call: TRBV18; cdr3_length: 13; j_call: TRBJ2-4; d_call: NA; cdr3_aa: ASSGGSSAKNIQY
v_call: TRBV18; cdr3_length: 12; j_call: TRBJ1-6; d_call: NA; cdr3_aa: ASSPGNPLQPLH
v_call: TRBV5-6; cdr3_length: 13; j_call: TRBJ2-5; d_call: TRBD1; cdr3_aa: ASSSWTGSGETQY
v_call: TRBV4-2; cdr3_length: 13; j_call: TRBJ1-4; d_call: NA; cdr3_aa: ASSPPRRGREKLF
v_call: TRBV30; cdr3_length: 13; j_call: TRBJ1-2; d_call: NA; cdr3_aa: AWSGGGRPNYGYT
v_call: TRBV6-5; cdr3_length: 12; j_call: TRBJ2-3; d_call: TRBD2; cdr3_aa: AAGRGGSVDTQY
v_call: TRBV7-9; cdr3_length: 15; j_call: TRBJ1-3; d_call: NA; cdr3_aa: ASSPPGQRISGNTIY
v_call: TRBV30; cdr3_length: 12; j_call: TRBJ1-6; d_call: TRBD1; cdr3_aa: AWSVAGGNSPLH
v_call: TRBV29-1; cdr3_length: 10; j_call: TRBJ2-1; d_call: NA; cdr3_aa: SGLRGTTEQF
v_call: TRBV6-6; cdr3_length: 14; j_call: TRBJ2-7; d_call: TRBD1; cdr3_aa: ASSPMGQRKNLEQY
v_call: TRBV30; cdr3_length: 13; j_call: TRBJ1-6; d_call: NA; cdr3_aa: AWSVKTGNHSPLH
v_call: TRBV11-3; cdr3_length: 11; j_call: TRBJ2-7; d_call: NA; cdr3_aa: ASSSGTHYEQY
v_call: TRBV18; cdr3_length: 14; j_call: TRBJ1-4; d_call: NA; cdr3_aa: ASSPSGGATNEKLF
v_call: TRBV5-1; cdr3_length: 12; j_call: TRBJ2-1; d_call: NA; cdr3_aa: ASSLGEAYNEQF
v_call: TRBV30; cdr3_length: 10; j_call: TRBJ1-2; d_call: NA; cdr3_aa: AWTGDRYGYT
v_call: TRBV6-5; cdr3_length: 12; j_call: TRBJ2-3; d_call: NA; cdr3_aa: ASSPSLAKDTQY
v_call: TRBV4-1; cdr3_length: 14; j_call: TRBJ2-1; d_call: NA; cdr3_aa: ASSQAYSRSYNEQF
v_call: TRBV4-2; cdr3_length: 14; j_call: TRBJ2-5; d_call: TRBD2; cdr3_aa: ASSQEWSGGLETQY
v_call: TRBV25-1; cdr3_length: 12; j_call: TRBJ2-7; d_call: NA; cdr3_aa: ASTAQGRGNEQY
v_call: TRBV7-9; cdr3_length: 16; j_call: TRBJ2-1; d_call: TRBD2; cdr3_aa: ASNPGLAGGSSYNEQF